These 27 T cell receptor beta chains were sequenced from one sample in a study of blood T cells in healthy people across ages. The authors ran a second PCR of about 6 to 12 cycles using a sample-barcoded 5' primer and a J-beta primer mix. TCRdb redid the calling of the 5' RACE reads with MiXCR, one entry per CDR3 protein. The sample includes approximately 1.5 million distinct CDR3 sequences, 30% to 35% of them seen just once. The sample consisted of blood. The receptor source for this set is a woman in her thirties in good health.

The rearrangement uses TRBV7-9 and TRBJ2-7, with D hard to call. This CDR3 comprises 12 residues. CDR1 SEHNR and CDR2 FQNEAQ come from the germline V gene (reference sequence). Deletions cut 5 bases from V and 7 bases from J, with 12 bases between. DNA for the CDR3: TGTGCCAGCAGCCTTGTCCCGGCGGAGCAGTACTTC. It translates to CASSLVPAEQYF.

Of note for this clonotype: This clone may be a read error of a much larger clone one base away. The rearrangement uses TRBV4-1 and TRBJ2-1; D not certain. V gave up 0 bases and J gave up 3 bases, with 12 bases separating them. Germline V gene sequence: CDR1 MGHRA, CDR2 YSYEKL. The CDR3 has 16 residues. CDR3 nucleotides: TGCGCCAGCAGCCAAGATCTTGTGCCTAGCTACAATGAGCAGTTCTTC. Protein product: CASSQDLVPSYNEQFF.

This clonotype showed up just a few times. The chain couples TRBV4-2 to TRBJ2-7, with unresolved D. Trimming removed 0 bases from V and 0 bases from J, with 12 bases in between. CDR1 LGHNA and CDR2 YNFKEQ come from the germline V gene. The CDR3 has 16 residues. CDR3 nucleotides: TGTGCCAGCAGCCAAGATCTAAGGGTCCCCTCCTACGAGCAGTACTTC. It yields the protein CASSQDLRVPSYEQYF.

This clonotype was counted between two and nine times. The V gene is TRBV7-2, the J gene TRBJ2-1; TRBD2 matches 7 bases. The germline V gene encodes CDR1 SGHTA and CDR2 FQGNSA. V shed 7 bases, J shed 15 bases, and the junction held 15 bases outside the gene matches. CDR3 size: 13 residues. The CDR3 here is CASTTFKTSPAFF. CDR3 in DNA: TGTGCCAGCACCACCTTCAAGACTAGCCCGGCGTTCTTC.

On this clonotype: A single base separates this from a much larger clone, so it may be a read error. This sequence joins TRBV10-3 and TRBJ2-3, with TRBD1 matching 8 bases. The CDR3 runs 14 residues. The germline V gene has CDR1 ENHRY and CDR2 SYGVKD. Germline trimming cut 5 bases from V and 2 bases from J; bases unmatched to any gene: 3. DNA for the CDR3: TGTGCCATCAGTAGGACAGGGAACACAGATACGCAGTATTTT. It specifies CAISRTGNTDTQYF.

This clonotype has ten or more counts. This sequence joins TRBV29-1 and TRBJ2-7; D not resolved. In germline, CDR1 is SQVTM, CDR2 ANQGSEA. The CDR3 extends over 16 amino acids. Trimming took 1 base from V and 0 from J, leaving 16 bases between them. CDR3 DNA sequence: TGCAGCGTTGAAGGGGCTCCGGGTCTCTTCTCCTACGAGCAGTACTTC. Translation: CSVEGAPGLFSYEQYF.

The rearrangement joins TRBV7-9 to TRBJ1-3, with D hard to call. The CDR3 is 11 residues long. The V and J ends lost 5 bases and 7 bases respectively, with 6 bases between them. Germline V gives CDR1 SEHNR, CDR2 FQNEAQ (reference sequence). The CDR3: CASSPSNTIYF. CDR3 nucleotide sequence: TGTGCCAGCAGCCCCTCCAACACCATATATTTT.

This clonotype was observed a few times. The rearrangement joins TRBV5-6 to TRBJ2-1, with D perhaps given as TRBD1 or TRBD2 (5 bases each). V was cut by 2 bases and J by 12 bases, with 9 bases left in between. This CDR3 spans 11 amino acids. The germline V gene encodes CDR1 SGHDT and CDR2 YYEEEE. The CDR3 region has the DNA TGTGCCAGCAGCTTTGGGACCGGGCAGTTCTTC. Protein: CASSFGTGQFF.

This clonotype was observed a handful of times. The CDR3 here is CASSFSLAVSSYEQYF. The CDR3 DNA reads TGTGCCAGCAGTTTTTCACTAGCGGTGAGCTCCTACGAGCAGTACTTC. The chain couples TRBV27 to TRBJ2-7, with 8 nucleotides matching TRBD2. The CDR3 covers 16 residues. Germline CDR1 MNHEY, CDR2 SMNVEV (reference sequence). V shed 3 bases and J 0 bases; nucleotides not matched to a gene: 7.

This clonotype occurred a few times. This chain connects TRBV20-1 to TRBJ2-7, with 11 bases fitting TRBD2. V was clipped by 5 bases and J by 3 bases; unmatched bases: 6. This CDR3 has 14 amino acids. The germline gives CDR1 DFQATT, CDR2 SNEGSKA (reference sequence). CDR3 protein: CSAQGTSGGYEQYF. In nucleotides, the CDR3 is TGCAGTGCTCAAGGGACTAGCGGAGGCTACGAGCAGTACTTC.

The chain combines TRBV3-1 with TRBJ2-2; 8 positions match TRBD2. Germline assignment: CDR1 LGHDT and CDR2 YNNKEL (reference sequence). The CDR3 sequence is 15 residues long. The V gene end was trimmed by 2 bases and the J gene end by 7 bases; junction bases not matched to a gene: 6. The CDR3 region has the DNA TGTGCCAGCAGCCAAACGGGACTAGAGAGCGGGGAGCTGTTTTTT. It codes for CASSQTGLESGELFF.

The V call is TRBV30, the J call TRBJ2-2; D remains unclear. Germline-derived CDR1 and CDR2 are GTSNPN and SVGIG (reference sequence). The CDR3 is made up of 13 amino acids. Deletions cut 3 bases from V and 4 bases from J, with 9 bases between. The CDR3 DNA is TGTGCCTGGAGGGGTAGGGTCACCGGGGAGCTGTTTTTT. Protein product: CAWRGRVTGELFF.

This clonotype was detected only a few times. V usage is TRBV7-8 and J usage is TRBJ2-7, with D perhaps TRBD2 (5 bases). The CDR3 contains 13 residues. Per the germline V gene, CDR1 is SGHVS and CDR2 is FQNEAQ. The CDR3 DNA reads as TGTGCGGTGAGGGCCCGGGGATCCTACGAGCAGTACTTC. It translates to CAVRARGSYEQYF.

This clonotype was found a few times. The chain uses TRBV27 and TRBJ2-7, with 8 bases lining up with TRBD1. The germline gives CDR1 MNHEY, CDR2 SMNVEV (reference sequence). This CDR3 spans 15 amino acids. Trimming cost V 0 bases and J 3 bases; bases outside gene matches: 4. The CDR3 DNA follows: TGTGCCAGCAGTTTATCTGGGGGACAGGTCTACGAGCAGTACTTC. Translation gives CASSLSGGQVYEQYF.

In its sample, this clonotype was seen many times. V and J are TRBV7-9 and TRBJ2-6, with D maybe TRBD2 (5 bases). Germline CDR1 SEHNR, CDR2 FQNEAQ (reference sequence). Trimming took 1 base from V and 4 from J, leaving 14 bases between them. This CDR3 region has 17 residues. As DNA, the CDR3 is TGTGCCAGCAGCTTAGGCGGCGGCCGGGGAGGGGCCAACGTCCTGACTTTC. Translation: CASSLGGGRGGANVLTF. The entire variable domain, with the rest obtained from reference TRBV7-9 and TRBJ2-6, is as follows: DTGVSQNPRHKITKRGQNVTFRCDPISEHNRLYWYRQTLGQGPEFLTYFQNEAQLEKSRLLSDRFSAERPKGSFSTLEIQRTEQGDSAMYLCASSLGGGRGGANVLTFGAGSRLTVL.

The chain employs TRBV20-1 and TRBJ1-1; 7 bases agree with TRBD1. The CDR3 sequence is 15 residues long. Germline assignment: CDR1 DFQATT and CDR2 SNEGSKA (reference sequence). Trimming at V came to 0 bases and at J to 5 bases, leaving 9 bases not matched to a gene. CDR3 protein: CSARDPRGGRTEAFF. In DNA, the CDR3 is TGCAGTGCTAGAGATCCGAGAGGGGGCCGTACTGAAGCTTTCTTT.

This clonotype appeared many times. The chain is built from TRBV4-2 and TRBJ2-5; D possibly corresponds to TRBD2 (5 bases). Germline V gives CDR1 LGHNA, CDR2 YNFKEQ. Deletions cut 2 bases from V and 4 bases from J, with 14 bases between. This CDR3 spans 15 amino acids. The CDR3 DNA reads TGTGCCAGCAGCCAACACCCTGGACTGACAGAGACCCAGTACTTC. It translates to CASSQHPGLTETQYF.

This clonotype has only a few counts. This chain connects TRBV2 to TRBJ1-1, with D perhaps TRBD1 (5 bases). The V end was cut by 6 bases, the J end by 6 bases, with 17 bases between. CDR3 length equals 14 residues. Germline CDR1 and CDR2: SNHLY and FYNNEI. This CDR3 is CASRGRHGRAEAFF. CDR3 bases: TGTGCCAGCAGGGGGAGGCACGGCAGGGCTGAAGCTTTCTTT.

This clonotype has a handful of counts. V and J are TRBV7-9 and TRBJ2-1; 10 bases fit TRBD2. The CDR3 has 16 amino acids. Germline-derived CDR1 and CDR2 are SEHNR and FQNEAQ (reference sequence). DNA of the CDR3: TGTGCTTCAAGGGGCCAAGCGGGAGGGGAGGGGAATGAGCAGTTCTTC. This codes for CASRGQAGGEGNEQFF.

V is TRBV3-1 and J is TRBJ2-7; D possibly corresponds to TRBD1 (5 bases). The germline CDR1 and CDR2 sequences are LGHDT and YNNKEL (reference sequence). The ends were cut back, 0 bases at V and 4 bases at J, with 13 bases in the middle. The CDR3 contains 15 residues. The CDR3 DNA is TGTGCCAGCAGCCAAGATTTGCCAGGGCAGTACGAGCAGTACTTC. This encodes CASSQDLPGQYEQYF.

Of note for this clonotype: At one of its ends the junction is not consistent with the germline gene, which may arise from a read error. The chain has TRBV6-2 or TRBV6-3 and TRBJ2-3; D gene unclear. Germline values: CDR1 MNHEY, CDR2 SVGEGT. This CDR3 contains 16 residues. CDR3 nucleotides: TGTACCAGCAGTTCCCCCCCTCCGGCTAGCACAGATACGCAGTATTTT. Translated: CTSSSPPPASTDTQYF.

This clonotype was seen more than once but under ten times. The rearrangement uses TRBV6-1 and TRBJ2-7; a weak D match, TRBD2 (5 bases). V lost 5 bases and J lost 2, with 16 bases in between. Germline CDR1 MNHNS, CDR2 SASEGT. The CDR3 is made up of 15 amino acids. CDR3 sequence reads: CASSIEGSGAYEQYF. The CDR3 DNA reads TGTGCCAGCAGTATAGAGGGCAGTGGAGCCTACGAGCAGTACTTC.

The chain employs TRBV9 and TRBJ2-7; TRBD2 aligns across 9 bases. J was trimmed by 0 bases and V by 4 bases; bases with no gene match: 8. This CDR3 region has 16 residues. Germline V lookup: CDR1 SGDLS, CDR2 YYNGEE. This CDR3 is CASSPREREASYEQYF. As DNA, the CDR3 is TGTGCCAGCAGCCCCAGGGAGCGGGAGGCCTCCTACGAGCAGTACTTC.

V and J are TRBV21-1 and TRBJ1-4; the table's D call, TRBD1, has no DNA check behind it. TRBV21-1 constitutes a pseudogene. This CDR3 region has 15 residues. CDR3 sequence (DNA): TGTGCCAGCAGCAAAAAGGGGGGTAGTGTTGAAAAACTGTTTTTT. Protein: CASSKKGGSVEKLFF.

The chain's CDR3 is CASSSTQGYTF. The CDR3 nucleotides are TGTGCCAGCAGTTCGACTCAGGGCTACACCTTC. The chain links TRBV6-5 to TRBJ1-2; D call uncertain. The CDR3 sequence is 11 residues long. Per the germline V gene, CDR1 is MNHEY and CDR2 is SVGAGI. V lost 4 bases to trimming and J lost 8 bases, with 8 bases between them.

Worth noting for this clonotype: An end of the junction differs from the germline gene, which may be a read error. The chain employs TRBV10-1 and TRBJ2-5; maybe TRBD2 (5 bases). This CDR3 has 14 amino acids. The germline CDR1 and CDR2 sequences are WNHNN and SYGVQD (reference sequence). CDR3 loop: CASSPEPSGETQYF. The CDR3 DNA reads TGCGCTAGCAGTCCAGAGCCATCGGGGGAGACCCAGTACTTC.

The chain has TRBV7-9 and TRBJ2-1, with a weak D call TRBD2 (6 bases). Germline V gives CDR1 SEHNR, CDR2 FQNEAQ (reference sequence). V was shortened by 4 bases and J by 13 bases, with 23 bases between the two germline ends. The CDR3 length is 15 residues. The CDR3 is CASSSTTGVQETQFF. The CDR3 DNA reads TGTGCCAGCAGCTCGACAACGGGGGTCCAAGAGACCCAGTTCTTC.